This TCR beta chain was observed in a study of tumor T cells in aggressive B-cell lymphoma. Profiled with immunoSEQ multiplex PCR; TCRdb holds only in-frame clones, not every one. Seen here are around 5,800 clones, 70% to 85% observed once, and the top ten hold 6.5% to 9%. This CDR3 region has 13 residues. The germline CDR1 and CDR2 sequences are ENHRY and SYGVKD. V lost 10 bases and J lost 6; bases outside the gene matches: 7. The chain joins TRBV10-3 to TRBJ2-2, with 8 bases identical to TRBD1. This sequence originates from an adult with diffuse large B cell lymphoma. Sequencing was carried out using tumor tissue. For the CDR3, the DNA is TGTGCCACGTCGACAGGGGTGCCCGGGGAGCTGTTTTTT. It encodes CATSTGVPGELFF.